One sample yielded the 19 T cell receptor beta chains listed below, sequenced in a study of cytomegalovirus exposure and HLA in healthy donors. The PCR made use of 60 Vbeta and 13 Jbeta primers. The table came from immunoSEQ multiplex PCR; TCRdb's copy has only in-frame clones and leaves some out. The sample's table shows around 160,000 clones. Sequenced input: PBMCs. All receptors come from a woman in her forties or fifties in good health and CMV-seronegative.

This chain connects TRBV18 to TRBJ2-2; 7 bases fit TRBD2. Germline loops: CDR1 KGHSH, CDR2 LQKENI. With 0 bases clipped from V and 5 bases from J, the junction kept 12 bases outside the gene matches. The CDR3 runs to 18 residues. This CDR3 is CASSPPWEGMTPTGELFF. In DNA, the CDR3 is TGTGCCAGCTCACCACCGTGGGAGGGGATGACGCCGACCGGGGAGCTGTTTTTT.

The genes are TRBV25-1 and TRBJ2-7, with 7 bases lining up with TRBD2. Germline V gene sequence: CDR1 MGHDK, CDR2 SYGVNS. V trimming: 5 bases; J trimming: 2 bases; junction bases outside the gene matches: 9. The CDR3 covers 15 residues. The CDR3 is CASSSQEAGTYEQYF. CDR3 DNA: TGTGCCAGCAGTTCTCAGGAAGCGGGGACCTACGAGCAGTACTTC.

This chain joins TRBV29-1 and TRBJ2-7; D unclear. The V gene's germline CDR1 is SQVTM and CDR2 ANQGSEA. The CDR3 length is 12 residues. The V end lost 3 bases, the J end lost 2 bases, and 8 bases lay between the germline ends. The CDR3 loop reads CSVEGTAYEQYF. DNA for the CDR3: TGCAGCGTTGAGGGCACCGCCTACGAGCAGTACTTC.

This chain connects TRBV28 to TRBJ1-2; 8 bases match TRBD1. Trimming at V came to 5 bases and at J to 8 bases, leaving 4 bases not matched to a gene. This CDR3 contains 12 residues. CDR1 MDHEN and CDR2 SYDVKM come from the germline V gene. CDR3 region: CASSIHRGGYTF. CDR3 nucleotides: TGTGCCAGCAGTATTCACAGGGGGGGCTACACCTTC.

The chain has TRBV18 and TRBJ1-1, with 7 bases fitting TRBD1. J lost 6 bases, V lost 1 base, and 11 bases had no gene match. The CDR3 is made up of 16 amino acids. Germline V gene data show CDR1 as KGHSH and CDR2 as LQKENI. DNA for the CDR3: TGTGCCAGCTCACCACGCCCCGGCCAGGGGGGCGCTGAAGCTTTCTTT. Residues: CASSPRPGQGGAEAFF.

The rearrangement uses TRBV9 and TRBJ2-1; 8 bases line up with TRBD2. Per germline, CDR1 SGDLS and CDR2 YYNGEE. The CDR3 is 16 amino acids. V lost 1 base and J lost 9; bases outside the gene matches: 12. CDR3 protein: CASSVSESGRRGEQFF. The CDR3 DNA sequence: TGTGCCAGCAGCGTATCTGAGAGCGGGAGAAGGGGTGAGCAGTTCTTC.

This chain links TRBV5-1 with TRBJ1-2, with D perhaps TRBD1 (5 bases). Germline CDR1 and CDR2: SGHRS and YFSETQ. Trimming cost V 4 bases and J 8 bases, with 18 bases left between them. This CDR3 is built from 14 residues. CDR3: CASSEGEGTMGYTF. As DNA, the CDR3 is TGCGCCAGCAGCGAGGGCGAAGGGACTATGGGCTACACCTTC.

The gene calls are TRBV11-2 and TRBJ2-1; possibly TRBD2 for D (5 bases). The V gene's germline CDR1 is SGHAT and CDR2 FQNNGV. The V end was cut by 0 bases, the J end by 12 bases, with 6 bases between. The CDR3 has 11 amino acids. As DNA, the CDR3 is TGTGCCAGCAGCTTAGAAGGAGGGCAGTTCTTC. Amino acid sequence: CASSLEGGQFF.

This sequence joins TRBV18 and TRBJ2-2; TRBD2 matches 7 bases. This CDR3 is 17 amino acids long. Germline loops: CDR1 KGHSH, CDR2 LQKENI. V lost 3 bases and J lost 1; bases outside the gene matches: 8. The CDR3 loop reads CASSPPQRGLNTGELFF. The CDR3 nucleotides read TGTGCCAGCTCACCGCCGCAGCGGGGACTGAACACCGGGGAGCTGTTTTTT. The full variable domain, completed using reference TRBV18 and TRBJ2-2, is NAGVMQNPRHLVRRRGQEARLRCSPMKGHSHVYWYRQLPEEGLKFMVYLQKENIIDESGMPKERFSAEFPKEGPSILRIQQVVRGDSAAYFCASSPPQRGLNTGELFFGEGSRLTVL.

CDR3 amino acids: CASSLIGRSNYGYTF. CDR3 nucleotide sequence: TGTGCCAGCAGCCTAATCGGGAGATCCAACTATGGCTACACCTTC. J is TRBJ1-2 and V is TRBV28; no firm D call. Germline lookup yields CDR1 MDHEN and CDR2 SYDVKM. This CDR3 has 15 amino acids. Between the trimmed V and J ends, which lost 6 bases and 2 bases, there was a span of 16 bases.

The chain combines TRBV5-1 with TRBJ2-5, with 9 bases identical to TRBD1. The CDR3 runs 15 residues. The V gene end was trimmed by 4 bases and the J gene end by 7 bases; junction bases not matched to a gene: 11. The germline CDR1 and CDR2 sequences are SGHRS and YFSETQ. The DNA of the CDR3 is TGCGCCAGCAGCACAACAGGGGGCCAATATGGGACCCAGTACTTC. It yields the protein CASSTTGGQYGTQYF.

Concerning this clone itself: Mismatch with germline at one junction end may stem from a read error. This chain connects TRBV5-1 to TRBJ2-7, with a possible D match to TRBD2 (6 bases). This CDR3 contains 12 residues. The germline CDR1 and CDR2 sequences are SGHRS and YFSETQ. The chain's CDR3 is CASSLEEGTPDF. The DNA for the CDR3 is TGCGCCAGCAGCTTGGAGGAGGGGACCCCCGACTTC. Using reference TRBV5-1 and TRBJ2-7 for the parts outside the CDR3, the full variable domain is KAGVTQTPRYLIKTRGQQVTLSCSPISGHRSVSWYQQTPGQGLQFLFEYFSETQRNKGNFPGRFSGRQFSNSRSEMNVSTLELGDSALYLCASSLEEGTPDFGPGTRLTVT.

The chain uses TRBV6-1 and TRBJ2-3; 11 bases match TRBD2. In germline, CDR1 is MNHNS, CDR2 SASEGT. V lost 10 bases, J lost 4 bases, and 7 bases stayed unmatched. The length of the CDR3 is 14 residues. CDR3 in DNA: TGTGCCACCTTAGCGGGAGGGCCGGCAGATACGCAGTATTTT. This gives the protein CATLAGGPADTQYF.

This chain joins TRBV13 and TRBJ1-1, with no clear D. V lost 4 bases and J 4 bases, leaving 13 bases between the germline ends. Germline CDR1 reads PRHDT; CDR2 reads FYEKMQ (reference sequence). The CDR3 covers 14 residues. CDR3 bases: TGTGCCAGCAGCTACCGCAGTGTTTTCACTGAAGCTTTCTTT. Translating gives CASSYRSVFTEAFF. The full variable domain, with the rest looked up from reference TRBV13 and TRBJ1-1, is AAGVIQSPRHLIKEKRETATLKCYPIPRHDTVYWYQQGPGQDPQFLISFYEKMQSDKGSIPDRFSAQQFSDYHSELNMSSLELGDSALYFCASSYRSVFTEAFFGQGTRLTVV.

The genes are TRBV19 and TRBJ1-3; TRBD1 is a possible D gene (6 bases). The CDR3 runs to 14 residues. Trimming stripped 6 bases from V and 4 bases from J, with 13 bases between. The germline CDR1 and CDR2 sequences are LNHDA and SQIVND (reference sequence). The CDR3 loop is CASRGAASGNTIYF. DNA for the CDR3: TGTGCCAGTAGGGGGGCCGCATCCGGAAACACCATATATTTT. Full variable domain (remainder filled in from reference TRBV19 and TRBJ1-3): DGGITQSPKYLFRKEGQNVTLSCEQNLNHDAMYWYRQDPGQGLRLIYYSQIVNDFQKGDIAEGYSVSREKKESFPLTVTSAQKNPTAFYLCASRGAASGNTIYFGEGSWLTVV.

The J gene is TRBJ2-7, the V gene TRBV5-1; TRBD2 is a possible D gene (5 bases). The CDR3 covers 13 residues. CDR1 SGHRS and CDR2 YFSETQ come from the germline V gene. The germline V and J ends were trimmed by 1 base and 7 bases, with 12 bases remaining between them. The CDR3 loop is CASSLFEGMEQYF. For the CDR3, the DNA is TGCGCCAGCAGCTTGTTTGAGGGCATGGAGCAGTACTTC.

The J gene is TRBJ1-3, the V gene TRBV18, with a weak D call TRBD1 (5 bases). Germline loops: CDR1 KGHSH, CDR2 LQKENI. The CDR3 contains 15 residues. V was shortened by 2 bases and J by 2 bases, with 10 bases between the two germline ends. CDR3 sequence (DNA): TGTGCCAGCTCACCAACAGACAGCCCTGGAAACACCATATATTTT. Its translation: CASSPTDSPGNTIYF. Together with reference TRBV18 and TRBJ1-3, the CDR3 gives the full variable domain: NAGVMQNPRHLVRRRGQEARLRCSPMKGHSHVYWYRQLPEEGLKFMVYLQKENIIDESGMPKERFSAEFPKEGPSILRIQQVVRGDSAAYFCASSPTDSPGNTIYFGEGSWLTVV.

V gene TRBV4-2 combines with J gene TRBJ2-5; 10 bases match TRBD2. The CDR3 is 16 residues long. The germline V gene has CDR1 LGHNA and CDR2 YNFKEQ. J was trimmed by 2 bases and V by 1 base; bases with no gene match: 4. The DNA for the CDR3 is TGTGCCAGCAGCCAAGGAGGACTAGCGGAACAAGAGACCCAGTACTTC. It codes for CASSQGGLAEQETQYF.

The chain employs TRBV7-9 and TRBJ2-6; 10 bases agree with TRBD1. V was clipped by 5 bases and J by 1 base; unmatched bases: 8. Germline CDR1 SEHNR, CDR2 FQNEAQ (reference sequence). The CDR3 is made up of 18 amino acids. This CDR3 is CASSPRTGGNSGANVLTF. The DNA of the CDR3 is TGTGCCAGCAGCCCACGGACAGGGGGGAATTCTGGGGCCAACGTCCTGACTTTC.